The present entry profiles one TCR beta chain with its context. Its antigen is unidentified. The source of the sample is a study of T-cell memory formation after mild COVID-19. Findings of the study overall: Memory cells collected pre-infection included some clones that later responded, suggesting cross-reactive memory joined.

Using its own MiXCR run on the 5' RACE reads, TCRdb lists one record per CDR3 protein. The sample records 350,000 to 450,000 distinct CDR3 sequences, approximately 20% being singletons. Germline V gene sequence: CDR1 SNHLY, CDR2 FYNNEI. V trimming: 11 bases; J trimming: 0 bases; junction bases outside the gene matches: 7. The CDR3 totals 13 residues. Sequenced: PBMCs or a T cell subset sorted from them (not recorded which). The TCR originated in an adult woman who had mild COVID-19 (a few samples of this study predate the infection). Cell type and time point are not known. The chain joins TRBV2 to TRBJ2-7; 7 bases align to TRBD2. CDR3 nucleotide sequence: TGTGCCGGTACCGGGACTAACTCCTACGAGCAGTACTTC. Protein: CAGTGTNSYEQYF.